The clone carrying this T cell receptor beta chain was seen once. Its specificity is unknown. The data were obtained in a study of cytomegalovirus exposure and HLA in healthy donors. Study conclusions and caveats: In a later analysis, a genetic analysis reported fewer productive-TCR N-insertions in an Asian-associated ancestry cluster than the cohort average. Per published reports, the classifier diagnosed cytomegalovirus status with high specificity and sensitivity. Earlier findings revealed that most TCR beta V segments proved productive either about 87% or about 30% of the time.

V lost 1 base, J lost 7 bases, and 7 bases lay in between. This CDR3 has 13 residues. Germline CDR1 is SEHNR and CDR2 is FQNEAQ (reference sequence). PCR employed 60 Vbeta and 13 Jbeta primers. Some clones are missing from TCRdb's copy, which holds only in-frame ones; the method was immunoSEQ multiplex PCR. The top ten hold around 6.9% of the sample, which has 150,000 to 200,000 clones, over 65% seen once. The sample consisted of PBMCs. The J gene is TRBJ2-2, the V gene TRBV7-9; D is unclear. The TCR was taken from a middle-aged man in good health and CMV-seropositive. CDR3 bases: TGTGCCAGCAGCTTAGTAGATTTCGGGGAGCTGTTTTTT. Encoded protein: CASSLVDFGELFF.